Included here is one T cell receptor (beta chain) sequence, with context. Study processing details: Reference gene primers were amplified, and this amplification served to estimate nucleated cell counts. Data came from immunoSEQ multiplex PCR; TCRdb stores just in-frame clones and leaves some out. That table furnishes V, J and clone size, whereas the DNA furnished D and trimming. The sample carries 150,000 to 200,000 clones, approximately 75% recorded once. The data were obtained in a study of blood T cell repertoires in COVID-19. Study details: Samples of COVID-19 (acute and convalescent) were obtained from the United States, Italy and Spain. T cells, B-cell-depleted T cells, or PBMCs provided the cDNA or gDNA that served as material.

The germline V and J ends were trimmed by 5 bases and 1 base, with 14 bases remaining between them. CDR3 length equals 15 residues. Germline assignment: CDR1 ENHRY and CDR2 SYGVKD. The sequenced sample was peripheral blood. This TCR derives from a human donor in a cohort sampled during active COVID-19. V usage is TRBV10-3 and J usage is TRBJ1-1; D remains unclear. The CDR3 region has the DNA TGTGCCATCAGTAACCCGGAGGGAAAGAACACTGAAGCTTTCTTT. Residues: CAISNPEGKNTEAFF.